The next 12 T cell receptor beta chains were all read from a single sample in a study of blood T cell repertoires in COVID-19. Sequencing used immunoSEQ multiplex PCR; TCRdb keeps in-frame clones, though not all of them. The sample includes about 200,000 clones, around 89% of them seen just once. The sample consisted of PBMCs or T cells enriched from blood (not recorded which). These receptors came from a man between 25 and 39 years old who had recovered from COVID-19.

The chain joins TRBV19 to TRBJ1-1, with no clear D. Germline V gives CDR1 LNHDA, CDR2 SQIVND (reference sequence). Trimming stripped 1 base from V and 5 bases from J, with 5 bases between. The CDR3 covers 12 residues. The CDR3 region has the DNA TGTGCCAGTAGTATAGGCAGGACTGAAGCTTTCTTT. Protein sequence: CASSIGRTEAFF.

The chain uses TRBV9 and TRBJ2-1; 12 nucleotides align to TRBD2. V was clipped by 3 bases and J by 3 bases; unmatched bases: 7. The CDR3 extends over 17 amino acids. Germline V lookup: CDR1 SGDLS, CDR2 YYNGEE. The CDR3 nucleotides read TGTGCCAGCAGCGATCGGACTAGCGGGAAGCACTACAATGAGCAGTTCTTC. It encodes CASSDRTSGKHYNEQFF.

The chain is built from TRBV28 and TRBJ2-1; 14 bases are a match to TRBD2. V lost 10 bases to trimming and J lost 8 bases; unmatched junction nucleotides: 7. The germline CDR1 and CDR2 sequences are MDHEN and SYDVKM. The CDR3 extends over 14 amino acids. The CDR3 sequence: CAIRGTSGSDEQFF. DNA for the CDR3: TGTGCCATCCGCGGGACTAGCGGGAGTGATGAGCAGTTCTTC.

This chain uses TRBV30 with TRBJ2-6, with 8 bases lining up with TRBD1. Germline V lookup: CDR1 GTSNPN, CDR2 SVGIG (reference sequence). The V segment lost 2 bases and the J segment 0 bases; nucleotides outside the gene matches: 6. This CDR3 has 17 amino acids. The CDR3: CAWSSGQGFSGANVLTF. In DNA form, the CDR3 reads TGTGCCTGGAGTTCCGGACAGGGATTCTCTGGGGCCAACGTCCTGACTTTC. Combining the CDR3 with reference TRBV30 and TRBJ2-6 gives the whole variable domain SQTIHQWPATLVQPVGSPLSLECTVEGTSNPNLYWYRQAAGRGLQLLFYSVGIGQISSEVPQNLSASRPQDRQFILSSKKLLLSDSGFYLCAWSSGQGFSGANVLTFGAGSRLTVL.

The rearrangement links TRBV18 to TRBJ2-7, with D hard to call. V was clipped by 2 bases and J by 3 bases, with 8 bases between them. The CDR3 covers 13 residues. The germline V gene encodes CDR1 KGHSH and CDR2 LQKENI. The CDR3 here is CASSPGLNYEQYF. The CDR3 nucleotides read TGTGCCAGCTCACCAGGGCTCAACTACGAGCAGTACTTC.

This chain connects TRBV10-3 to TRBJ1-5; D not certain. Germline CDR1 is ENHRY and CDR2 is SYGVKD. CDR3 length equals 16 residues. Trimming cost V 3 bases and J 9 bases, with 21 bases left between them. For the CDR3, the DNA is TGTGCCATCAGTGAAGGACTTTTCCGGCCCGGCCCGCCCCAGCATTTT. Protein product: CAISEGLFRPGPPQHF.

The chain links TRBV30 to TRBJ1-4; 7 bases align to TRBD1. The CDR3 has 15 residues. Trimming removed 0 bases from V and 4 bases from J; junction bases left unmatched: 5. The germline CDR1 and CDR2 sequences are GTSNPN and SVGIG (reference sequence). The CDR3 DNA follows: TGTGCCTGGAGTGTACCCGGGACAGTTAATGAAAAACTGTTTTTT. Translating gives CAWSVPGTVNEKLFF. Using reference TRBV30 and TRBJ1-4 for the parts outside the CDR3, the full variable domain is SQTIHQWPATLVQPVGSPLSLECTVEGTSNPNLYWYRQAAGRGLQLLFYSVGIGQISSEVPQNLSASRPQDRQFILSSKKLLLSDSGFYLCAWSVPGTVNEKLFFGSGTQLSVL.

The CDR3 loop reads CASSFGGSQETQYF. CDR3 DNA: TGTGCCAGCAGTTTTGGTGGCAGCCAAGAGACCCAGTACTTC. V usage is TRBV28 and J usage is TRBJ2-5; D gene unclear. This CDR3 has 14 residues. In germline, CDR1 is MDHEN, CDR2 SYDVKM. Trimming cost V 3 bases and J 1 base, with 9 bases left between them.

The rearrangement joins TRBV11-3 to TRBJ2-1; D may be TRBD1 (5 bases). CDR3 length: 16 residues. The V end was cut by 5 bases, the J end by 5 bases, with 19 bases between. Germline V CDR1 and CDR2: SGHNT, YENEEA. As DNA, the CDR3 is TGTGCCAGCAGCCCGCTTAGGGGAACATCGAACAATGAGCAGTTCTTC. It is translated as CASSPLRGTSNNEQFF. The variable domain in full, with the rest retrieved from reference TRBV11-3 and TRBJ2-1, is EAGVVQSPRYKIIEKKQPVAFWCNPISGHNTLYWYLQNLGQGPELLIRYENEEAVDDSQLPKDRFSAERLKGVDSTLKIQPAELGDSAVYLCASSPLRGTSNNEQFFGPGTRLTVL.

The chain recombines TRBV15 with TRBJ2-5; 8 bases are a match to TRBD2. The length of the CDR3 is 15 residues. Germline CDR1 and CDR2: LNHNV and YYDKDF (reference sequence). V lost 4 bases to trimming and J lost 5 bases; unmatched junction nucleotides: 9. This chain's CDR3 is CATSTETLAVETQYF. The DNA for the CDR3 is TGTGCCACCAGCACCGAGACACTAGCGGTGGAGACCCAGTACTTC.

The chain combines TRBV7-8 with TRBJ1-5; TRBD1 matches 7 bases. The V and J ends lost 4 bases and 0 bases, in that order; junction bases with no gene match: 3. CDR1 SGHVS and CDR2 FQNEAQ come from the germline V gene. The CDR3 is 15 residues long. CDR3 DNA: TGTGCCAGCAGCTCAGCAGGGGGTAGCAATCAGCCCCAGCATTTT. It specifies CASSSAGGSNQPQHF.

This rearrangement joins TRBV10-1 to TRBJ1-1, with 8 bases identical to TRBD1. The CDR3 is made up of 15 amino acids. Germline V lookup: CDR1 WNHNN, CDR2 SYGVQD (reference sequence). The J segment lost 4 bases and the V segment lost 0 bases, leaving 4 bases of the junction unmatched. The CDR3 DNA is TGCGCCAGCAGTGAGTCCAGGACAGGGTCCACTGAAGCTTTCTTT. Residues: CASSESRTGSTEAFF.